Below are 5 T cell receptor beta chains sequenced from a single sample in a study of monozygotic twins with inflammatory bowel disease. After re-calling the 5' RACE reads, TCRdb lists one entry per CDR3 protein, DNA absent. The table counts fewer than 550,000 distinct CDR3 sequences; roughly 2.3% lies in the top ten. The sample was blood. These receptors came from a human donor with ulcerative colitis or Crohn's disease, or a healthy co-twin of an affected twin (not recorded which).

The chain joins TRBV7-2 to TRBJ2-7. Germline CDR1 is SGHTA and CDR2 is FQGNSA. The CDR3 runs to 14 residues. CDR3 amino acids: CASSWGRSSYEQYF.

The chain has TRBV20-1 and TRBJ2-7; TCRdb returns TRBD1, unconfirmable since there is no DNA. Germline CDR1 DFQATT, CDR2 SNEGSKA (reference sequence). The CDR3 extends over 15 amino acids. The CDR3 region is CSARDPRDRSYEQYF.

The chain couples TRBV5-1 to TRBJ2-7; TCRdb designates TRBD1, a call that cannot be tested without DNA. In germline, CDR1 is SGHRS, CDR2 YFSETQ. The CDR3 loop spans 16 amino acids. CDR3 region: CASSPRTGGSSYEQYF.

The chain's CDR3 is CASRDPLGAFF. V is TRBV6-2 or TRBV6-3 and J is TRBJ1-1. Germline V gene sequence: CDR1 MNHEY, CDR2 SVGEGT. This CDR3 is built from 11 residues.

The chain employs TRBV12-3 or TRBV12-4 and TRBJ2-5; the D call from TCRdb, TRBD1, cannot be confirmed without DNA. CDR3 size: 15 residues. The CDR3 spells CASSSASTGRETQYF.